This paragraph reports one T cell receptor beta chain. Its cognate antigen is unknown. Treatment here: oral pan-JAK inhibitor, 5-10 mg twice daily. In each case, RNA was isolated and then reverse transcribed into cDNA as the sequencing template. Measured with immunoSEQ multiplex PCR; TCRdb has only the in-frame clones, and not every one. The sample holds more than 150,000 clones; roughly 61% are singletons and the top ten take around 12%. Germline V gene data show CDR1 as SGHNT and CDR2 as YYREEE (reference sequence). CDR3 length equals 14 residues. V dropped 1 base and J dropped 1 base, with 6 bases sitting between them. The sample is drawn from a study of CD8+ T cells in alopecia areata. Overall study findings and caveats: Scalp clonality, together with expanded CD8+ clones among the top 100, fell significantly with tofacitinib.

The V and J genes are TRBV5-4 and TRBJ1-5; no clear D gene. The receptor was isolated from a human donor with alopecia areata. Sequenced material: CD8+ T cells sorted from blood, taken at week 24, from a patient treated with tofacitinib. The CDR3 coding sequence is TGTGCCAGCAGCTTGTTTCCGAGCAATCAGCCCCAGCATTTT. Its translation is CASSLFPSNQPQHF.